The source of this T cell receptor beta chain is a study of CD8+CD57+ T cells in acquired aplastic anemia (dated by TCRdb to 2016 to 2018). Study-wide context: A mean of approximately 3 ug of DNA, ranging from roughly 0.2 to 30 ug, was extracted from sorted CD4+ and CD8+ cells. Healthy donor samples averaged around 10 million reads for CD4+ and roughly 11 million for CD8+ cells.

General conclusions and limits of the study: Roughly 30 CD8+ CDR3 sequences were found to be shared between patients and controls, but these sequences appeared to be highly expressed in patients and within the immunodominant clones of the patients. CD8+ Simpson's diversity did not differ significantly between patients and healthy controls (P=0.060).

This clonotype was counted at least ten times. This receptor's antigen is unknown. Base qualities were left out, and no much larger clone turns up one base away. In the study, sorted CD4+ and CD8+ blood T cells from patients with severe aplastic anemia and from healthy subjects underwent deep sequencing of TCR repertoires. Ficoll-Paque density gradient centrifugation was used to isolate peripheral blood mononuclear cells. CD4+ and CD8+ T cells were sorted by FACS or magnetic beads before DNA extraction. Profiling of TCR beta VDJ combinations and CDR3 sequences used genomic DNA as the template. TCR repertoire sequencing was run on an Illumina HiSeq 2000. Concerning the study's data processing: Repertoire assessment relied on Simpson's diversity index, CDR3 size and DJ length profiles, and TRBV/TRBJ rearrangement plots. The most abundant DNA sequence in the deep sequencing data was taken as the immunodominant clone. CDR3 amino acid sequences were screened for sharing across subjects and compared with published repertoires and the VDJdb database. TCRdb applied fastp at Q25 and MiXCR to the public reads, then kept only in-frame beta chains. Rows with one shared CDR3 protein collapse into an entry with the most common genes and DNA. These V and J calls derive from TCRdb rather than the authors' analysis. Present in this sample are about 170,000 distinct CDR3 sequences, around 60% of which were seen just once. The biggest ten clones account for roughly 44% of the sample.

Reading the germline V gene gives CDR1 MDHEN and CDR2 SYDVKM. The junction shows trimming of 3 bases on V and 4 bases on J, plus 10 bases between the germline ends. From cysteine to phenylalanine, the CDR3 is 13 amino acids long. Solely the CDR3 DNA is kept, with 39 bases framed from the first base. The receptor comes from a human donor in good health. The V gene is TRBV28 and the J gene is TRBJ2-7; tentative D gene TRBD1, with 6 bases matching. The sequencing sample was made of sorted CD4+, CD8+, or CD8+CD57+ T cells (not recorded which) from PBMCs. Read as DNA, the sequence is TGTGCCAGCAGTTTTCAGGGGAGTTACGAGCAGTACTTC. This yields the protein CASSFQGSYEQYF.